Shown below are 30 T cell receptor beta chains from a single sample sequenced in a study of blood T cell repertoires in COVID-19. Using immunoSEQ multiplex PCR, the repertoire was profiled, and TCRdb retains in-frame clones only, with some absent. The sample has about 200,000 clones, approximately 86% seen once. Specimen: PBMCs or T cells enriched from blood (not recorded which). The receptors derive from a woman aged 30 to 39 who had recovered from COVID-19.

The rearrangement joins TRBV9 to TRBJ1-4; 7 bases are shared with TRBD1. CDR1 and CDR2 from the germline V gene are SGDLS and YYNGEE. The V gene end was trimmed by 0 bases and the J gene end by 4 bases; junction bases not matched to a gene: 9. The CDR3 is 17 residues long. Here the CDR3 DNA reads TGTGCCAGCAGCGTAGGGCTTCGGGACAGAAGTAATGAAAAACTGTTTTTT. It codes for CASSVGLRDRSNEKLFF.

The chain combines TRBV6-5 with TRBJ1-4; D is unclear. The CDR3 covers 13 residues. V dropped 5 bases and J dropped 8 bases, with 12 bases sitting between them. CDR1 is MNHEY and CDR2 is SVGAGI in the germline V gene. The CDR3 loop reads CASSTPSVEKLFF. The CDR3 nucleotides read TGTGCCAGCAGTACCCCATCGGTGGAAAAACTGTTTTTT.

The CDR3, as DNA: TGCGCCAGCAGCGCGGACAGACATCGAGAGCAGTACTTC. Residues: CASSADRHREQYF. The genes are TRBV5-1 and TRBJ2-7, with D possibly TRBD1 on 6 matching bases. CDR1 SGHRS and CDR2 YFSETQ come from the germline V gene. V was shortened by 4 bases and J by 7 bases, with 15 bases between the two germline ends. The CDR3 has 13 residues.

This chain connects TRBV19 to TRBJ1-1; the D is unclear. The V and J ends lost 1 base and 2 bases respectively, with 5 bases between them. CDR1 and CDR2 (germline): LNHDA, SQIVND (reference sequence). This CDR3 region has 13 residues. Here the CDR3 DNA reads TGTGCCAGTAGTATAGGGGCCAACACTGAAGCTTTCTTT. Amino acid sequence: CASSIGANTEAFF. Supplemented by reference TRBV19 and TRBJ1-1, the full variable domain reads DGGITQSPKYLFRKEGQNVTLSCEQNLNHDAMYWYRQDPGQGLRLIYYSQIVNDFQKGDIAEGYSVSREKKESFPLTVTSAQKNPTAFYLCASSIGANTEAFFGQGTRLTVV.

V is TRBV4-2 and J is TRBJ1-4; D is possibly TRBD1 (5 bases). This CDR3 has 18 residues. Germline CDR1 and CDR2: LGHNA and YNFKEQ. V was clipped by 7 bases and J by 7 bases, with 28 bases between them. CDR3 coding DNA: TGTGCCAGCACCAGAAGGCTGGGGGGAGACGACGGAGCTGAAAAACTGTTTTTT. It specifies CASTRRLGGDDGAEKLFF.

The rearrangement uses TRBV7-9 and TRBJ2-3; a weak D match, TRBD1 (6 bases). The CDR3 has 13 residues. Germline CDR1 reads SEHNR; CDR2 reads FQNEAQ (reference sequence). V was pared by 5 bases and J by 4 bases, with 10 bases between. This CDR3 reads CASSPRTADTQYF. CDR3 in DNA: TGTGCCAGCAGCCCGAGGACAGCAGATACGCAGTATTTT.

This sequence joins TRBV10-2 and TRBJ1-1; D is undetermined. The V gene lost 2 bases and the J gene lost 8 bases, with 12 bases spanning the gap. The CDR3 is 13 amino acids. Looked up from germline, CDR1 is WSHSY and CDR2 is SAAADI. The CDR3: CASSESSGNEAFF. Here the CDR3 DNA reads TGCGCCAGCAGTGAGAGTTCGGGGAACGAAGCTTTCTTT.

This chain joins TRBV19 and TRBJ1-2; the match to TRBD1 covers 7 bases. Germline-derived CDR1 and CDR2 are LNHDA and SQIVND (reference sequence). The length of the CDR3 is 15 residues. Losses at the gene ends were 5 bases for V and 2 bases for J; bases not matched to a gene: 8. As DNA, the CDR3 is TGTGCCAGTAGTCCCGAGACAGGGAACAACTATGGCTACACCTTC. This gives the protein CASSPETGNNYGYTF.

The chain couples TRBV18 to TRBJ1-2; TRBD1 is a possible D gene (6 bases). The V gene's germline CDR1 is KGHSH and CDR2 LQKENI. This CDR3 is built from 13 residues. Trimming left V 2 bases short and J 5 bases short, with 9 bases between. The chain's CDR3 is CASSPDRTYGYTF. The DNA of the CDR3 is TGTGCCAGCTCACCAGACAGGACGTATGGCTACACCTTC. Full variable domain (missing parts from reference TRBV18 and TRBJ1-2): NAGVMQNPRHLVRRRGQEARLRCSPMKGHSHVYWYRQLPEEGLKFMVYLQKENIIDESGMPKERFSAEFPKEGPSILRIQQVVRGDSAAYFCASSPDRTYGYTFGSGTRLTVV.

This clone was seen more than once but under ten times. The chain combines TRBV2 with TRBJ2-2; no firm D call. Germline CDR1 SNHLY, CDR2 FYNNEI. The CDR3 runs to 15 residues. Between the trimmed V and J ends, which lost 7 bases and 0 bases, there was a span of 12 bases. CDR3 loop: CASTLDRSNTGELFF. CDR3 sequence (DNA): TGTGCCAGCACTCTAGACCGTTCGAACACCGGGGAGCTGTTTTTT.

The chain has TRBV24-1 and TRBJ2-4; 7 bases align to TRBD1. The CDR3 loop spans 15 amino acids. Germline V gives CDR1 KGHDR, CDR2 SFDVKD. Trimming cost V 4 bases and J 0 bases; bases outside gene matches: 2. In DNA, the CDR3 is TGTGCCACCAGTGAATGGACAGGAGCCAAAAACATTCAGTACTTC. It codes for CATSEWTGAKNIQYF.

This chain uses TRBV5-1 with TRBJ2-2; 7 bases line up with TRBD1. The CDR3 length is 15 residues. V lost 6 bases and J lost 0; bases outside the gene matches: 5. Germline V lookup: CDR1 SGHRS, CDR2 YFSETQ. The CDR3 DNA reads as TGCGCCAGCAACCCCGGGACAGCGAACACCGGGGAGCTGTTTTTT. Protein product: CASNPGTANTGELFF.

The CDR3 DNA reads as TGTGCCAGCAGTTACTCGACAGATGTCACTGAAGCTTTCTTT. Translating it yields CASSYSTDVTEAFF. The chain joins TRBV6-5 to TRBJ1-1, with D possibly being TRBD1 (5 bases). Trimming stripped 0 bases from V and 4 bases from J, with 9 bases between. CDR3 size: 14 residues. CDR1 and CDR2 from the germline V gene are MNHEY and SVGAGI.

The rearrangement links TRBV10-3 to TRBJ2-7; 8 positions agree with TRBD1. The germline V gene encodes CDR1 ENHRY and CDR2 SYGVKD. The ends lost 0 bases at V and 3 bases at J; junction bases unmatched: 13. The CDR3 loop spans 18 amino acids. CDR3 residues: CAISESPYGQGVGYEQYF. CDR3 coding DNA: TGTGCCATCAGTGAGTCCCCGTACGGACAGGGTGTGGGCTACGAGCAGTACTTC.

This chain links TRBV29-1 with TRBJ1-1, with 7 bases fitting TRBD1. The junction had 9 bases not matched to a gene; V was cut back by 6 bases and J by 2 bases. The CDR3 is made up of 14 amino acids. Germline lookup yields CDR1 SQVTM and CDR2 ANQGSEA. CDR3 DNA sequence: TGCAGCGTCGATAATCGGACAGGCAACACTGAAGCTTTCTTT. This encodes CSVDNRTGNTEAFF.

This clone was observed a handful of times. J is TRBJ1-1 and V is TRBV19; D not resolved. V was clipped by 11 bases and J by 6 bases, with 16 bases between them. This CDR3 comprises 12 residues. Germline V CDR1 and CDR2: LNHDA, SQIVND (reference sequence). CDR3 sequence: CAGYYGSSEAFF. CDR3 in DNA: TGTGCCGGATACTATGGGAGTTCTGAAGCTTTCTTT.

In DNA form, the CDR3 reads TGTGCCAGCAGTGGGCGGGGGAACACTGAAGCTTTCTTT. Protein sequence: CASSGRGNTEAFF. The rearrangement uses TRBV25-1 and TRBJ1-1, with D hard to call. V was cut by 4 bases and J by 1 base, with 7 bases left in between. The length of the CDR3 is 13 residues. Germline loops: CDR1 MGHDK, CDR2 SYGVNS.

The chain employs TRBV6-5 and TRBJ2-1; 8 bases map to TRBD2. Germline V gene lookup returns CDR1 MNHEY and CDR2 SVGAGI. J lost 4 bases, V lost 6 bases, and 2 bases had no gene match. The CDR3 sequence is 13 residues long. DNA for the CDR3: TGTGCCAGCAGACTAGCGGAATACAATGAGCAGTTCTTC. Its translation: CASRLAEYNEQFF.

The chain carries TRBV24-1 and TRBJ1-1; TRBD1 might be the D (6 bases). Germline V gene lookup returns CDR1 KGHDR and CDR2 SFDVKD. The CDR3 loop spans 14 amino acids. V shed 5 bases and J shed 0 bases, with 9 bases lying between them. In nucleotides, the CDR3 is TGTGCCACCAGTGCCCAGGGGCTGAACACTGAAGCTTTCTTT. Amino acids: CATSAQGLNTEAFF.

The chain has TRBV3-1 (or the pseudogene TRBV3-2) and TRBJ1-6, with D uncertain. This CDR3 is built from 16 residues. V was clipped by 1 base and J by 3 bases, with 10 bases between them. Germline V gene lookup returns CDR1 LGHDT and CDR2 YNNKEL (reference sequence). The CDR3 DNA follows: TGTGCCAGCAGCCAAGTTACGGGGAACTATAATTCACCCCTCCACTTT. As protein: CASSQVTGNYNSPLHF.

The chain links TRBV6-2 or TRBV6-3 to TRBJ1-4; the D gene is possibly TRBD1 (5 bases). Deletions cut 0 bases from V and 3 bases from J, with 11 bases between. The CDR3 loop spans 16 amino acids. Germline V gives CDR1 MNHEY, CDR2 SVGEGT. The CDR3 region has the DNA TGTGCCAGCAGTTACTCGCCGGGGGGGTCTAATGAAAAACTGTTTTTT. As protein: CASSYSPGGSNEKLFF.

This sequence joins TRBV12-3 or TRBV12-4 and TRBJ1-6; possible D gene TRBD1, 5 bases. The CDR3 spans 11 residues. V lost 4 bases to trimming and J lost 14 bases, with 9 bases between them. This CDR3 reads CASSSRGTLHF. The CDR3 DNA follows: TGTGCCAGCAGTTCGCGGGGCACCCTCCACTTT.

This chain connects TRBV5-1 to TRBJ2-7; tentative D call: TRBD1 (6 bases). The germline V gene encodes CDR1 SGHRS and CDR2 YFSETQ. Trimming left V 4 bases short and J 1 base short, with 9 bases between. The CDR3 spans 13 residues. Here the CDR3 DNA reads TGCGCCAGCAGCCTACAGGGTTCCTACGAGCAGTACTTC. Its translation: CASSLQGSYEQYF.

This chain uses TRBV19 with TRBJ1-2, with unresolved D. CDR1 LNHDA and CDR2 SQIVND come from the germline V gene (reference sequence). This CDR3 is built from 14 residues. The V gene lost 4 bases and the J gene lost 4 bases, with 13 bases spanning the gap. CDR3 nucleotide sequence: TGTGCCAGTAGTAAGGAGTTTCCAAGCTATGGCTACACCTTC. Residues: CASSKEFPSYGYTF.

This chain links TRBV4-3 with TRBJ1-1, with TRBD1 as a possible D gene (6 bases). Germline assignment: CDR1 LGHNA and CDR2 YSLEER. V lost 0 bases to trimming and J lost 4 bases, with 12 bases between them. There are 15 residues in the CDR3. This CDR3 reads CASSQEPRGSTEAFF. DNA of the CDR3: TGCGCCAGCAGCCAAGAGCCGAGGGGGAGCACTGAAGCTTTCTTT.

This chain uses TRBV28 with TRBJ1-4; D not certain. V gave up 7 bases and J gave up 3 bases, with 6 bases separating them. CDR1 and CDR2 from the germline V gene are MDHEN and SYDVKM. The CDR3 contains 12 residues. The CDR3: CASNGANEKLFF. The CDR3 DNA reads TGTGCCAGCAACGGTGCTAATGAAAAACTGTTTTTT.

A single count supports this clone. This chain links TRBV7-9 with TRBJ1-1; 11 bases line up with TRBD1. Germline loops: CDR1 SEHNR, CDR2 FQNEAQ (reference sequence). The CDR3 covers 16 residues. With V trimmed by 8 bases and J by 4 bases, 12 bases remained unmatched. The CDR3 bases are TGTGCCAGCCGTCTAGGGGCCGGGACAGGGGGCACTGAAGCTTTCTTT. This gives the protein CASRLGAGTGGTEAFF.

V and J are TRBV9 and TRBJ1-4, with 10 bases aligning to TRBD1. V lost 2 bases to trimming and J lost 7 bases; unmatched junction nucleotides: 2. The CDR3 totals 14 residues. Germline loops: CDR1 SGDLS, CDR2 YYNGEE. CDR3 nucleotides: TGTGCCAGCAGCGTCGGGACAGGGGCTGAAAAACTGTTTTTT. This sequence encodes CASSVGTGAEKLFF.

The rearrangement joins TRBV30 to TRBJ2-5; 8 nucleotides align to TRBD1. CDR1 is GTSNPN, CDR2 SVGIG, per germline (reference sequence). The V segment lost 2 bases and the J segment 4 bases; nucleotides outside the gene matches: 0. CDR3 length: 12 amino acids. The CDR3 loop is CAWSTGGETQYF. The CDR3 bases are TGTGCCTGGAGTACAGGGGGAGAGACCCAGTACTTC.

The chain recombines TRBV13 with TRBJ2-7; possible D gene TRBD1, 5 bases. In germline, CDR1 is PRHDT, CDR2 FYEKMQ (reference sequence). V was cut by 5 bases and J by 6 bases, with 14 bases left in between. The CDR3 runs to 13 residues. The CDR3 bases are TGTGCCAGCAGCACAGGCCTGAAGGGCGAGCAGTACTTC. It yields the protein CASSTGLKGEQYF.